This TCR beta chain derives from a study of tumor-infiltrating lymphocytes in primary liver carcinoma. Across the whole study: T1-T3 N0M0 was the stage of the tumors, which were roughly 4.2 to 10 cm across.

RNA isolated from unsorted whole blood supplied the blood RNA, with germline DNA also extracted. With approximately 470 ng total RNA as template and a constant-region primer, TCR beta cDNA was made. ARM-PCR, slightly modified, supplied the TCR beta libraries through three nested multiplex PCR rounds. Using its own MiXCR run on the multiplex PCR reads, TCRdb lists one record per CDR3 protein. In the table there are approximately 310,000 distinct CDR3 sequences, 65% of which are singletons. The TCR comes from a man aged 35 to 55 with primary liver carcinoma and hepatitis B virus infection. The sample consisted of peripheral blood.

CDR3 DNA sequence: TGTGCCAGCAGCTTAGGTGGGGGAGCGGAGGCAGATACGCAGTATTTT. This sequence encodes CASSLGGGAEADTQYF. The genes are TRBV11-3 and TRBJ2-3; possibly TRBD1 or TRBD2 for D (5 bases each). This CDR3 spans 16 amino acids. CDR1 is SGHNT and CDR2 is YENEEA in the germline V gene. Trimming pared 1 base from V and 4 bases from J, leaving 15 bases between.